This TCR beta chain emerged from a study of vaccination effects on CD4 cells after COVID-19. Clones were sequenced by immunoSEQ multiplex PCR, and TCRdb holds only the in-frame ones, with some missing. The table shows roughly 40,000 clones, with around 73% occurring only once. Following a roughly 9-day culture, CD4+ T cells were purified. Either the mRNA-1273 or the BNT162b2 vaccine was given to participants as two doses. CDR3 length equals 17 residues. The J segment lost 1 base and the V segment lost 1 base, leaving 4 bases of the junction unmatched. Germline lookup yields CDR1 SGHTA and CDR2 FQGNSA. In the case of this clone: Its antigen is not identified.

Specimen: CD4+ T cells from PBMCs cultured without peptide, collected after COVID-19 vaccination. The origin of this receptor is a human donor who received a COVID-19 vaccine. The chain recombines TRBV7-2 with TRBJ2-1, with 10 bases aligning to TRBD2. The CDR3 reads CASSLVAGGRSYNEQFF. CDR3 DNA: TGTGCCAGCAGCTTAGTAGCGGGAGGTAGGTCCTACAATGAGCAGTTCTTC.